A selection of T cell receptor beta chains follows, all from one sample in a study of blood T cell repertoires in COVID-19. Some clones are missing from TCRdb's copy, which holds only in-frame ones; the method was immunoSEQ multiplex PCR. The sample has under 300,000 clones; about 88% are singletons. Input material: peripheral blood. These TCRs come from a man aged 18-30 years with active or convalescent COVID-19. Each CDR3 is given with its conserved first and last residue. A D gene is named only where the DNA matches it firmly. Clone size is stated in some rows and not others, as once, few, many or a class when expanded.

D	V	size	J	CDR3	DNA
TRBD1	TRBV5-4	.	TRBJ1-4	CASSTGGTGDEKLFF	TGTGCCAGCAGCACCGGCGGGACAGGGGACGAAAAACTGTTTTTT
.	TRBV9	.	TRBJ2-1	CASSVTGSSYNEQFF	TGTGCCAGCAGCGTCACAGGTAGCTCCTACAATGAGCAGTTCTTC
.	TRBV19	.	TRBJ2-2	CASSIPAGRSTGELFF	TGTGCCAGTAGTATTCCCGCGGGGCGTTCCACCGGGGAGCTGTTTTTT
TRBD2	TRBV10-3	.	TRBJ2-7	CATRGDFGGEYEQYF	TGTGCCACCAGGGGAGACTTCGGGGGGGAATACGAGCAGTACTTC
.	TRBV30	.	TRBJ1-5	CAWSVQQDQPQHF	TGTGCCTGGAGTGTACAGCAGGATCAGCCCCAGCATTTT
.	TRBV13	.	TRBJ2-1	CASSLYYRDYEQFF	TGTGCCAGCAGCTTATACTATAGGGACTATGAGCAGTTCTTC
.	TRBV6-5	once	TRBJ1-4	CASTRRVGSEKLFF	TGTGCCAGCACCAGACGGGTCGGGTCTGAAAAACTGTTTTTT
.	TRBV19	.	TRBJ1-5	CASSIDGGSGQPQHF	TGTGCCAGTAGTATCGATGGAGGGTCAGGTCAGCCCCAGCATTTT
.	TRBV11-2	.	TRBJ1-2	CASSSRAMEGRWSYGYTF	TGTGCCAGCAGCTCGAGGGCTATGGAGGGACGATGGAGCTATGGCTACACCTTC
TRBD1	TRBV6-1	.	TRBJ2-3	CASSDPGTGTDTQYF	TGTGCCAGCAGTGATCCTGGGACAGGGACTGATACGCAGTATTTT
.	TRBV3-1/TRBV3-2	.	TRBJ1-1	CASSHVSEAFF	TGTGCCAGCAGCCACGTCTCCGAAGCTTTCTTT
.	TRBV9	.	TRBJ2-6	CASSVPLRVTSSGANVLTF	TGTGCCAGCAGCGTACCCCTGCGGGTGACAAGCTCTGGGGCCAACGTCCTGACTTTC
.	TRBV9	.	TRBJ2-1	CASSPGQRYNEQFF	TGTGCCAGCAGCCCTGGACAGAGATACAATGAGCAGTTCTTC
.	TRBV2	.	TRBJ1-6	CASSDTGSYNSPLHF	TGTGCCAGCAGTGATACGGGCTCCTATAATTCACCCCTCCACTTT
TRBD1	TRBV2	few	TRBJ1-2	CATETGGRVGYTF	TGTGCTACCGAGACAGGGGGGAGAGTTGGCTACACCTTC
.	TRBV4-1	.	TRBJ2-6	CASSQEADSGANVLTF	TGCGCCAGCAGCCAAGAGGCGGACTCTGGGGCCAACGTCCTGACTTTC
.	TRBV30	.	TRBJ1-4	CAWSVVGAELFF	TGTGCCTGGAGTGTGGTTGGGGCGGAACTGTTTTTT
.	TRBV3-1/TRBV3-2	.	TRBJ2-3	CASSRLQNGASITQYF	TGTGCCAGCAGCCGACTTCAAAATGGGGCCTCCATTACGCAGTATTTT
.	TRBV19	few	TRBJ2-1	CASSNRHGRGKNDEQFF	TGTGCCAGTAGTAATCGGCACGGCAGGGGAAAGAATGATGAGCAGTTCTTC
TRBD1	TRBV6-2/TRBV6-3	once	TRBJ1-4	CASSYGQGDEKLFF	TGTGCCAGCAGTTACGGGCAGGGGGATGAAAAACTGTTTTTT
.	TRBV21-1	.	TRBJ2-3	CASSKSLNAWTGPTDTQYF	TGTGCCAGCAGCAAATCCCTCAACGCCTGGACAGGGCCCACAGATACGCAGTATTTT
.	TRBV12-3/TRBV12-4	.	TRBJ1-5	CASSLGREPQHF	TGTGCCAGCAGTTTAGGGAGGGAGCCCCAGCATTTT
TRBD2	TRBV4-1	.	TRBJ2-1	CASSQDRPGRNYNEQFF	TGCGCCAGCAGCCAAGATCGCCCCGGGAGGAACTACAATGAGCAGTTCTTC
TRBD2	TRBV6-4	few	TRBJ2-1	CASSDSVSGGYNEQFF	TGTGCCAGCAGTGACTCTGTGAGCGGGGGCTACAATGAGCAGTTCTTC
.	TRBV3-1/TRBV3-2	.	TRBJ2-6	CASRPGHSGANVLTF	TGTGCCAGCAGACCCGGTCACTCTGGGGCCAACGTCCTGACTTTC
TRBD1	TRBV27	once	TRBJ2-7	CASSPTGAGEQYF	TGTGCCAGCAGTCCTACAGGGGCAGGGGAGCAGTACTTC
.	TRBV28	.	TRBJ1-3	CASSLEKNTIYF	TGTGCCAGCAGTTTAGAGAAAAACACCATATATTTT